This T cell receptor beta chain was recorded in a study of blood T cells in healthy people across ages. Study details: Using template switching, researchers captured about one barcoded beta molecule for each two T cells. Study-wide points: The unsorted PBMCs prevented any conclusive comparison of naive versus antigen-experienced cells.

Primers used in a second PCR of roughly 7 to 12 cycles were a sample-barcoded 5' primer and a J-beta primer mix. Each of the cDNA molecules was tagged by a template-switch adaptor with 12 random nucleotides. Via MiXCR, TCRdb re-called the 5' RACE reads, giving one row per CDR3 protein. The data hold 710,000 or so distinct CDR3 sequences, with approximately 21% observed a single time. This CDR3 is 16 amino acids long. V was pared by 5 bases and J by 1 base, with 7 bases of the junction left unmatched. This clonotype was counted only a few times. Its antigen is unidentified. The sequencing input was blood. This receptor was taken from a man in his sixties or seventies in good health. The rearrangement joins TRBV12-3 or TRBV12-4 to TRBJ2-5; 10 bases map to TRBD2. CDR3 coding DNA: TGTGCCAGCAGTAAAAGGACTAGCGGACTCCAAGAGACCCAGTACTTC. This translates into CASSKRTSGLQETQYF.